The 14 T cell receptor beta chains listed next were all sequenced from one sample in a study of blood T cell repertoires in COVID-19. Generated by immunoSEQ multiplex PCR, the TCRdb table keeps only in-frame clones and is missing some. The sample lists about 480,000 clones; around 89% were seen once. The specimen was peripheral blood. Every receptor here comes from a woman aged 30 to 39 with acute or convalescent COVID-19.

The chain couples TRBV24-1 to TRBJ2-1, with a possible D match to TRBD2 (6 bases). Trimming removed 7 bases at V and 2 bases at J, with 14 bases between. The V gene's germline CDR1 is KGHDR and CDR2 SFDVKD. This CDR3 spans 15 amino acids. CDR3 loop: CATRAVGGAYNEQFF. In nucleotides, the CDR3 is TGTGCCACCAGGGCCGTAGGCGGGGCCTACAATGAGCAGTTCTTC.

The chain has TRBV11-3 and TRBJ2-3, with 8 bases that match TRBD2. Looked up from germline, CDR1 is SGHNT and CDR2 is YENEEA. The CDR3 is 17 amino acids. After removal of 5 bases from V and 2 bases from J, the junction contained 12 bases not matched to a gene. In DNA form, the CDR3 reads TGTGCCAGCAGCCATGGCCGCGGGGGGTCCACCACAGATACGCAGTATTTT. Protein sequence: CASSHGRGGSTTDTQYF.

A word on this clone: Other DNA sequences of this sample code for an identical CDR3. This chain connects TRBV2 to TRBJ2-3, with TRBD1 identical over 9 bases. Germline trimming cut 6 bases from V and 6 bases from J; bases unmatched to any gene: 7. The CDR3 consists of 14 residues. From germline, CDR1 is SNHLY and CDR2 FYNNEI. DNA of the CDR3: TGTGCCAGCAGCCAGGACAGGGGCAGGGATACGCAGTATTTT. This gives the protein CASSQDRGRDTQYF.

This chain links TRBV2 with TRBJ2-5; D perhaps matches TRBD2 (6 bases). The germline gives CDR1 SNHLY, CDR2 FYNNEI. V was cut by 8 bases and J by 5 bases, with 21 bases left in between. The CDR3 has 15 amino acids. DNA for the CDR3: TGTGCCAGCGGAGAACTAGCTTCCCGCGGGGAGACCCAGTACTTC. This codes for CASGELASRGETQYF. Combining the CDR3 with reference TRBV2 and TRBJ2-5 gives the whole variable domain EPEVTQTPSHQVTQMGQEVILRCVPISNHLYFYWYRQILGQKVEFLVSFYNNEISEKSEIFDDQFSVERPDGSNFTLKIRSTKLEDSAMYFCASGELASRGETQYFGPGTRLLVL.

The genes are TRBV20-1 and TRBJ2-7; TRBD1 matches at 7 bases. The junction had 8 bases not matched to a gene; V was cut back by 3 bases and J by 0 bases. Germline values: CDR1 DFQATT, CDR2 SNEGSKA (reference sequence). CDR3 size: 15 residues. The CDR3 region is CSASIQGFGSYEQYF. CDR3 DNA: TGCAGTGCTAGTATACAGGGGTTTGGCTCCTACGAGCAGTACTTC.

The chain has TRBV19 and TRBJ2-3, with TRBD1 matching 9 bases. J was trimmed by 0 bases and V by 5 bases; bases with no gene match: 6. This CDR3 has 16 amino acids. Germline values: CDR1 LNHDA, CDR2 SQIVND (reference sequence). The CDR3 coding sequence is TGTGCCAGTAGTGACCGACAGGGGGTTAGCACAGATACGCAGTATTTT. Translating gives CASSDRQGVSTDTQYF.

This clone occurred once. V and J are TRBV5-1 and TRBJ2-5; TRBD1 matches at 7 bases. With V trimmed by 4 bases and J by 4 bases, 10 bases remained unmatched. This CDR3 is built from 15 residues. Germline values: CDR1 SGHRS, CDR2 YFSETQ. The CDR3 DNA is TGCGCCAGCAGCCCCTACAGGGGTCGGGGAGAGACCCAGTACTTC. Translation gives CASSPYRGRGETQYF.

The CDR3 DNA follows: TGTGCCAGCAGCCCATACGAAGAAACTCAGTACTTC. This codes for CASSPYEETQYF. The chain couples TRBV28 to TRBJ2-5; D remains unclear. This CDR3 region has 12 residues. Trimming pared 6 bases from V and 11 bases from J, leaving 16 bases between. The germline V gene has CDR1 MDHEN and CDR2 SYDVKM.

The chain has TRBV24-1 and TRBJ1-2; the match to TRBD1 covers 7 bases. V gave up 0 bases and J gave up 6 bases; unmatched junction bases: 6. CDR1 and CDR2 from the germline V gene are KGHDR and SFDVKD. The CDR3 is 15 residues long. CDR3 protein: CATSDLLQGNHGYTF. CDR3 nucleotides: TGTGCCACCAGTGATTTGCTACAGGGGAATCATGGCTACACCTTC.

V and J are TRBV6-5 and TRBJ2-2, with D perhaps TRBD2 (5 bases). V was shortened by 6 bases and J by 6 bases, with 8 bases between the two germline ends. The CDR3 loop spans 12 amino acids. From germline, CDR1 is MNHEY and CDR2 SVGAGI. The CDR3 coding sequence is TGTGCCAGCAGGAAGGAGGCCGGGGAGCTGTTTTTT. Encoded protein: CASRKEAGELFF.

The V call is TRBV24-1, the J call TRBJ1-2; no reliable D call. Trimming cost V 4 bases and J 10 bases, with 24 bases left between them. Per the germline V gene, CDR1 is KGHDR and CDR2 is SFDVKD. The CDR3 covers 16 residues. The DNA for the CDR3 is TGTGCCACCAGTGAACCTGCGGAGGGAGACTCGGGTACCTACACCTTC. This translates into CATSEPAEGDSGTYTF.

The J gene is TRBJ2-3, the V gene TRBV2; the D gene is possibly TRBD2 (5 bases). This CDR3 spans 18 amino acids. Trimming left V 1 base short and J 0 bases short, with 17 bases between. From germline, CDR1 is SNHLY and CDR2 FYNNEI. DNA for the CDR3: TGTGCCAGCAGTGAAGTGCGATTGGGGAGTGCTAGCACAGATACGCAGTATTTT. This sequence encodes CASSEVRLGSASTDTQYF.

This chain uses TRBV28 with TRBJ1-2; 11 bases match TRBD1. The CDR3 is 17 amino acids. Germline V gene data show CDR1 as MDHEN and CDR2 as SYDVKM. The V and J ends lost 2 bases and 5 bases, in that order; junction bases with no gene match: 10. CDR3 nucleotide sequence: TGTGCCAGCAGTTTAAGTGTCCGGGGGACAGGGGGGTATGGCTACACCTTC. Translation: CASSLSVRGTGGYGYTF.

The chain is built from TRBV19 and TRBJ2-5, with D possibly TRBD2 on 5 matching bases. The CDR3 runs 15 residues. The V end was cut by 5 bases, the J end by 5 bases, with 18 bases between. Germline loops: CDR1 LNHDA, CDR2 SQIVND (reference sequence). CDR3 DNA sequence: TGTGCCAGTAGTCCGCAAGTCCGGGAAGGGGAGACCCAGTACTTC. This encodes CASSPQVREGETQYF.